This T cell receptor beta chain was captured by sequencing in a study of T cell responses to AZD1222 COVID-19 vaccine. Notes on the study in general: Only a handful of AZD1222 recipients, roughly six in all, had baseline seropositivity. Following two doses of AZD1222, Spike-specific TCR breadth and depth rose.

Generated by immunoSEQ multiplex PCR, the TCRdb table keeps only in-frame clones and is missing some. The profile shows 150,000 to 190,000 clones, 90% of them singletons. Trimming removed 1 base at V and 5 bases at J, with 14 bases between. Germline V gene lookup returns CDR1 LNHDA and CDR2 SQIVND (reference sequence). This CDR3 contains 15 residues. Concerning this clone: No antigen is known for it.

The receptor was derived from an adult in good health. Sequencing used peripheral blood, obtained on day 0 of AZD1222 vaccination. This chain uses TRBV19 with TRBJ1-1; D uncertain. The CDR3 loop is CASSIAPGYTTEAFF. The CDR3 nucleotides are TGTGCCAGTAGTATAGCCCCGGGTTATACGACTGAAGCTTTCTTT.